Presented here are 14 T cell receptor beta chains from one specimen sequenced in a study of human thymus T cells. Sequenced by immunoSEQ multiplex PCR; TCRdb stores in-frame clones only, minus some. The table has tens of thousands of clones, roughly 95% seen once; the top ten hold around 0.037%. Thymus tissue for the work was resected from patients undergoing corrective heart surgery. The sample taken for sequencing was thymus tissue. Receptors originate from a girl under two years old with a congenital heart defect but otherwise immunologically healthy.

The chain is built from TRBV14 and TRBJ2-7; the match to TRBD2 covers 9 bases. The CDR3 consists of 15 residues. Germline lookup yields CDR1 SGHDN and CDR2 FVKESK. V lost 4 bases to trimming and J lost 5 bases; unmatched junction nucleotides: 9. In nucleotides, the CDR3 is TGTGCCAGCAGCCTCCCGGGCGGGAGGGCCCACGAGCAGTACTTC. It specifies CASSLPGGRAHEQYF.

The rearrangement uses TRBV7-2 and TRBJ2-7; no reliable D call. CDR1 is SGHTA and CDR2 is FQGNSA in the germline V gene. Trimming cost V 4 bases and J 0 bases, with 10 bases left between them. The CDR3 loop spans 14 amino acids. The CDR3 protein is CASSSEASSYEQYF. CDR3 in DNA: TGTGCCAGCAGCTCAGAGGCAAGCTCCTACGAGCAGTACTTC.

The J gene is TRBJ2-4, the V gene TRBV7-8; D is undetermined. The V end lost 5 bases, the J end lost 2 bases, and 10 bases lay between the germline ends. The germline V gene has CDR1 SGHVS and CDR2 FQNEAQ. This CDR3 spans 14 amino acids. This CDR3 reads CASSPYSPKNIQYF. CDR3 bases: TGTGCCAGCAGCCCCTACTCTCCCAAAAACATTCAGTACTTC.

This clone was seen a few times. CDR3: CASSPVYSSYEQYF. The CDR3 region has the DNA TGTGCCAGCAGTCCCGTTTACAGCTCCTACGAGCAGTACTTC. J is TRBJ2-7 and V is TRBV28; D call uncertain. The V and J ends lost 5 bases and 0 bases respectively, with 11 bases between them. The germline V gene has CDR1 MDHEN and CDR2 SYDVKM. The CDR3 sequence is 14 residues long.

The chain joins TRBV4-2 to TRBJ2-3; the match to TRBD2 covers 8 bases. The CDR3 sequence is 16 residues long. The germline V gene has CDR1 LGHNA and CDR2 YNFKEQ. V was clipped by 4 bases and J by 3 bases; unmatched bases: 9. The CDR3 loop is CASSPAQRGSTDTQYF. The DNA for the CDR3 is TGTGCCAGCAGCCCGGCCCAGCGGGGGTCGACAGATACGCAGTATTTT.

This chain joins TRBV19 and TRBJ2-1; 10 bases are shared with TRBD2. This CDR3 comprises 19 residues. J was trimmed by 5 bases and V by 1 base; bases with no gene match: 14. Germline V CDR1 and CDR2: LNHDA, SQIVND (reference sequence). In DNA, the CDR3 is TGTGCCAGTAGTATAGGGCAACGATCCCGAGCGGGAGGGGACAATGAGCAGTTCTTC. Amino acid sequence: CASSIGQRSRAGGDNEQFF.

This chain links TRBV7-5 with TRBJ2-5; the D segment call TRBD2 is taken from the table without a DNA check. TRBV7-5 is designated a pseudogene. The CDR3 has 12 amino acids. CDR3 sequence (DNA): TGTGCCAGAAGCTTAGTACAAGAGACCCAGTACTTC. It codes for CARSLVQETQYF.

This clone was seen just once. The rearrangement joins TRBV19 to TRBJ1-2; TRBD1 aligns across 8 bases. J was trimmed by 8 bases and V by 3 bases; bases with no gene match: 20. This CDR3 spans 18 amino acids. Germline loops: CDR1 LNHDA, CDR2 SQIVND (reference sequence). The CDR3 spells CASSIRTGWEGRVWGYTF. The CDR3 bases are TGTGCCAGTAGTATCCGGACAGGGTGGGAAGGCCGGGTATGGGGCTACACCTTC.

This chain joins TRBV27 and TRBJ1-2, with D perhaps TRBD1 (6 bases). In germline, CDR1 is MNHEY, CDR2 SMNVEV (reference sequence). The V end was cut by 3 bases, the J end by 7 bases, with 24 bases between. The CDR3 sequence is 17 residues long. This CDR3 is CASSFRSEGDKSGGYTF. The CDR3 nucleotides are TGTGCCAGCAGTTTCCGGTCTGAGGGGGACAAAAGCGGTGGCTACACCTTC.

On this clone itself: Germline is not matched at one junction end, which may reflect a read error. The chain couples TRBV29-1 to TRBJ1-3; possible D gene TRBD1, 6 bases. Looked up from germline, CDR1 is SQVTM and CDR2 is ANQGSEA. This CDR3 has 16 amino acids. Here the CDR3 DNA reads TGCAGCGTTATAATTTCCTCAGGGGCGGTTGGAAACACCATATCTTTT. Amino acids: CSVIISSGAVGNTISF.

This clone appeared once. V is TRBV19 and J is TRBJ1-1; D not certain. CDR1 is LNHDA and CDR2 is SQIVND in the germline V gene (reference sequence). The CDR3 is made up of 12 amino acids. Trimming took 6 bases from V and 4 from J, leaving 9 bases between them. The CDR3 DNA follows: TGTGCCAGTAGGGGGAGGACCACTGAAGCTTTCTTT. This gives the protein CASRGRTTEAFF.

On this clone: At one end, the junction sequence differs from germline, possibly due to a read error. This sequence joins TRBV27 and TRBJ2-3; no reliable D call. CDR3 length equals 15 residues. The germline gives CDR1 MNHEY, CDR2 SMNVEV (reference sequence). CDR3 region: CAGSFQRARTDTQYF. In DNA form, the CDR3 reads TGTGCCGGCAGTTTTCAGCGAGCCCGCACAGATACGCAGTATTTT.

This clone was observed a single time. The chain couples TRBV27 to TRBJ1-4; 12 bases map to TRBD1. The CDR3 spans 19 residues. CDR1 is MNHEY, CDR2 SMNVEV, per germline (reference sequence). Losses at the gene ends were 0 bases for V and 4 bases for J; bases not matched to a gene: 9. The CDR3 DNA follows: TGTGCCAGCAGTTTATCGGTTGGGACAGGGGGCTCGGATAATGAAAAACTGTTTTTT. This translates into CASSLSVGTGGSDNEKLFF.

The chain carries TRBV7-4 and TRBJ1-3, with 7 bases lining up with TRBD1. This CDR3 is 21 amino acids long. Germline-derived CDR1 and CDR2 are SGHVT and SQSDAQ. Trimming at V came to 3 bases and at J to 3 bases, leaving 23 bases not matched to a gene. CDR3 sequence: CASSLILVDKTGKRLGNTIYF. The CDR3 coding sequence is TGTGCCAGCAGCTTGATATTGGTGGACAAGACAGGGAAAAGACTTGGAAACACCATATATTTT.